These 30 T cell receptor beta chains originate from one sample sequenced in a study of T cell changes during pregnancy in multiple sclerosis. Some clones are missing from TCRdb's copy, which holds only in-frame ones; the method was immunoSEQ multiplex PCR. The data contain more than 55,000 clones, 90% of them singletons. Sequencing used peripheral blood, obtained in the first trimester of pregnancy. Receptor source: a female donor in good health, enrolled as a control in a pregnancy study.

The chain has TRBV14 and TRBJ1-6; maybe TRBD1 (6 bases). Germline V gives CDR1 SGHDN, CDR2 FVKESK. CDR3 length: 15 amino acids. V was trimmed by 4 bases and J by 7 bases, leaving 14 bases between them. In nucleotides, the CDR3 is TGTGCCAGCAGCCCTCAGGGGAGGGGAAATTCACCCCTCCACTTT. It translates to CASSPQGRGNSPLHF.

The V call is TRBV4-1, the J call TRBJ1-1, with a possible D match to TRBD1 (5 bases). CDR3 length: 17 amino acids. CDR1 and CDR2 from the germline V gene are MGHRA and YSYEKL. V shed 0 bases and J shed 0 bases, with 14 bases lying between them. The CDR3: CASSQEGRGTMNTEAFF. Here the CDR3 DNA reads TGCGCCAGCAGCCAAGAGGGACGGGGGACTATGAACACTGAAGCTTTCTTT.

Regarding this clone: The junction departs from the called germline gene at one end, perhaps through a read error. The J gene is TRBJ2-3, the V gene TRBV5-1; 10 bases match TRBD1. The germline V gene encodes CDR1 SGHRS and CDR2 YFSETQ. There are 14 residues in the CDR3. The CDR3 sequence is CVSSLGQGGDTQYF. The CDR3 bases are TGCGTCAGCAGCTTAGGACAGGGGGGCGATACGCAGTATTTT.

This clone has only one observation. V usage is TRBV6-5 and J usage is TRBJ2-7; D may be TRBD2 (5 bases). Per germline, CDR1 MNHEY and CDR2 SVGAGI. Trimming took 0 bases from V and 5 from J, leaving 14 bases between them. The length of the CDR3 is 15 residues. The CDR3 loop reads CASSYSGGLGNEQYF. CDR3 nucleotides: TGTGCCAGCAGTTACTCGGGCGGACTGGGCAACGAGCAGTACTTC.

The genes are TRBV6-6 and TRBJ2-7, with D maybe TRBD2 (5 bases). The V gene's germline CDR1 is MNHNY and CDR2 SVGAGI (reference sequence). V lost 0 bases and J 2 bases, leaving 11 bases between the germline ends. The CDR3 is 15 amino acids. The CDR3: CASSYSGGGPYEQYF. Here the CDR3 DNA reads TGTGCCAGCAGTTACTCTGGAGGCGGACCCTACGAGCAGTACTTC.

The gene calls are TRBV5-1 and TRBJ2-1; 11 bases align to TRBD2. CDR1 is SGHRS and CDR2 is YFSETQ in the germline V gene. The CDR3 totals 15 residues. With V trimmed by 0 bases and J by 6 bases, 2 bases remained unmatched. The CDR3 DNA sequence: TGCGCCAGCAGCTTGGCTACTAGCGGGAGCAATGAGCAGTTCTTC. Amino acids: CASSLATSGSNEQFF.

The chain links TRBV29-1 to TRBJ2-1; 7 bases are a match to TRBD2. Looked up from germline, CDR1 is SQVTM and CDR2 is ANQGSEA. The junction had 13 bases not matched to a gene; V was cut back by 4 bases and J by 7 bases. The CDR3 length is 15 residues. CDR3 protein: CSVGRPSGPMNEQFF. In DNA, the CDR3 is TGCAGCGTTGGTCGGCCTAGCGGACCAATGAATGAGCAGTTCTTC.

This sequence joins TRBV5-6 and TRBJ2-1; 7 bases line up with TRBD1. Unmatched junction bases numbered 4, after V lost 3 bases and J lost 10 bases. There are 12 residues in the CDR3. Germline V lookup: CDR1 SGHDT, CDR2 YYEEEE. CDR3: CASSSRQGEQFF. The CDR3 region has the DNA TGTGCCAGCAGCTCCAGACAGGGAGAGCAGTTCTTC.

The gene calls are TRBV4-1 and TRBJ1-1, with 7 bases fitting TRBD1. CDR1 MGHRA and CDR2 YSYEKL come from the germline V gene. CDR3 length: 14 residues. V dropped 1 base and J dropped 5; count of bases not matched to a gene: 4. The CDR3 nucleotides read TGCGCCAGCAGCCAAGTAACAGGGGTGACTGAAGCTTTCTTT. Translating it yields CASSQVTGVTEAFF.

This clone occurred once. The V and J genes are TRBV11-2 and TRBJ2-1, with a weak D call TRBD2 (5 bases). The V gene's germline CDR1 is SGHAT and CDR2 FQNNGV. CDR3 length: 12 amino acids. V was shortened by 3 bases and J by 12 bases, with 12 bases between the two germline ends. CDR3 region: CASSLAGSRQFF. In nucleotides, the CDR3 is TGTGCCAGCAGCTTGGCGGGCAGTCGGCAGTTCTTC.

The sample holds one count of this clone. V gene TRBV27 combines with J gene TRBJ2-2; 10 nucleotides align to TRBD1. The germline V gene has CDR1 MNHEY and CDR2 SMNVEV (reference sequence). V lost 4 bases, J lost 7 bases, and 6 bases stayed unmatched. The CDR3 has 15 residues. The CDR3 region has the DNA TGTGCCAGCAGTTACGCCGGGACAGGGGTCGGGGAGCTGTTTTTT. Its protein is CASSYAGTGVGELFF.

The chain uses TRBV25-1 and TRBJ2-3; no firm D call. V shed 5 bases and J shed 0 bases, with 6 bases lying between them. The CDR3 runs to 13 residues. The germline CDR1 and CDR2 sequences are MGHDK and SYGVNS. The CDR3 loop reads CASSRSSTDTQYF. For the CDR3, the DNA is TGTGCCAGCAGTAGGAGTAGCACAGATACGCAGTATTTT.

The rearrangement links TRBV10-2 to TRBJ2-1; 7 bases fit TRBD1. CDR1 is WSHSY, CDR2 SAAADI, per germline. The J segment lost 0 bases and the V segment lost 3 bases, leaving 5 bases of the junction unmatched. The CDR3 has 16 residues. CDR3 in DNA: TGCGCCAGCAGTGACCCGACAGGGAGCTCCTACAATGAGCAGTTCTTC. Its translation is CASSDPTGSSYNEQFF.

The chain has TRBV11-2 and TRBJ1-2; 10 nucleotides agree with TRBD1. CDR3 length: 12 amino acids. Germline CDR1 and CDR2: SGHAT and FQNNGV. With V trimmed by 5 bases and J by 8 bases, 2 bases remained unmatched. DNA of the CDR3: TGTGCCAGCAGCCCGGACAGGGGGGGCTACACCTTC. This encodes CASSPDRGGYTF.

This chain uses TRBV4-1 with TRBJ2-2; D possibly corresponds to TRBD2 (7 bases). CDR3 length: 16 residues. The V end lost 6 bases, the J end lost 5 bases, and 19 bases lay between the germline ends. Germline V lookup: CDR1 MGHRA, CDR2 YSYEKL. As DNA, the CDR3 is TGCGCCAGCAGAACTTTAGCGGGCCAGGGGACCGGGGAGCTGTTTTTT. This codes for CASRTLAGQGTGELFF.

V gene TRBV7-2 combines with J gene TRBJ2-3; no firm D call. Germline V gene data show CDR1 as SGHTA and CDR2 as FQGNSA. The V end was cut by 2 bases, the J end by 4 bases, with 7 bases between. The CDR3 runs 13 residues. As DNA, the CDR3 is TGTGCCAGCAGCTTAATGCTATCAGATACGCAGTATTTT. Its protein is CASSLMLSDTQYF.

For the CDR3, the DNA is TGTGCCATCAGTGAGTTGGCAGGGGGCCATGGCTACACCTTC. This codes for CAISELAGGHGYTF. V and J are TRBV10-3 and TRBJ1-2; TRBD1 aligns across 8 bases. Trimming at V came to 1 base and at J to 6 bases, leaving 4 bases not matched to a gene. There are 14 residues in the CDR3. Germline CDR1 is ENHRY and CDR2 is SYGVKD.

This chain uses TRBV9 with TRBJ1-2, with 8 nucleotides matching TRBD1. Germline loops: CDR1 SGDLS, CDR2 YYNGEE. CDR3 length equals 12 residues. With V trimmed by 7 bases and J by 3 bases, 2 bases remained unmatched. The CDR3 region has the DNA TGTGCCAGCTTGGACAGGGACTATGGCTACACCTTC. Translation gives CASLDRDYGYTF.

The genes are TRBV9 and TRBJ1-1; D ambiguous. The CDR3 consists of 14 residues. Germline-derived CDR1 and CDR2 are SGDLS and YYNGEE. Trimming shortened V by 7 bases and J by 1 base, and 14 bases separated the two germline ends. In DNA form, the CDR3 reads TGTGCCAGCGCACGAGCGACTGGGAACACTGAAGCTTTCTTT. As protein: CASARATGNTEAFF.

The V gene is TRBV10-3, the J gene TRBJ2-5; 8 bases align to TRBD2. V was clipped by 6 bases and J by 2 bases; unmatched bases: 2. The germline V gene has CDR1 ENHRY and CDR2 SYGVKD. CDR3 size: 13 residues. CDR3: CAISPGGQETQYF. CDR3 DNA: TGTGCCATCAGCCCGGGAGGGCAAGAGACCCAGTACTTC.

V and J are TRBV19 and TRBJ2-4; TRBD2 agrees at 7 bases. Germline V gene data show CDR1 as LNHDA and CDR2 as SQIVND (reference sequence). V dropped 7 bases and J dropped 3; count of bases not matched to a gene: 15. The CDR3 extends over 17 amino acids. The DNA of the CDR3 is TGTGCCAGTAAGGGAATCAGCGGGAACCAGGACAAAAACATTCAGTACTTC. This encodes CASKGISGNQDKNIQYF.

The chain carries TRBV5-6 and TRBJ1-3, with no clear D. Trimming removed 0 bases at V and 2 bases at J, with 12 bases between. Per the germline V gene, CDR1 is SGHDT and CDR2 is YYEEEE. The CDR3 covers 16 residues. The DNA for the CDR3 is TGTGCCAGCAGCTTGGCCCTGGCGGGCGCTGGAAACACCATATATTTT. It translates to CASSLALAGAGNTIYF.

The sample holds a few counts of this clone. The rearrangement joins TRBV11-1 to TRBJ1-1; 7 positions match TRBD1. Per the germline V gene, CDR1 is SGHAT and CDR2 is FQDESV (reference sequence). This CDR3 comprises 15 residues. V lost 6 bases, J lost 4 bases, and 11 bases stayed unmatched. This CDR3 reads CASRERQGEGTEAFF. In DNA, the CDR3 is TGTGCCAGCAGGGAAAGACAGGGAGAGGGCACTGAAGCTTTCTTT.

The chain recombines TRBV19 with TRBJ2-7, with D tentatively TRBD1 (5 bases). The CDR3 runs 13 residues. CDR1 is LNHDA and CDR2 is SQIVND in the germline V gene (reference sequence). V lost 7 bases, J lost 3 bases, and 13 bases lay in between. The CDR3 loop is CASTRTGFYEQYF. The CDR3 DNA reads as TGTGCCAGTACCCGAACAGGCTTCTACGAGCAGTACTTC.

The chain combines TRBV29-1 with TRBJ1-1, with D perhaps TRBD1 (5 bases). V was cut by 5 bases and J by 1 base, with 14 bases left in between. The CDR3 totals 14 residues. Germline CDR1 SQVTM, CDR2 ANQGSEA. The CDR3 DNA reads TGCAGCGTTCGTGTGGGGCAGAGGAACACTGAAGCTTTCTTT. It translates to CSVRVGQRNTEAFF.

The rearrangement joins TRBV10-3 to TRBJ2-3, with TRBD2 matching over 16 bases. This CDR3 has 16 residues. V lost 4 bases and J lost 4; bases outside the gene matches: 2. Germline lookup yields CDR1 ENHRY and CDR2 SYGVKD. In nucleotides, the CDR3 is TGTGCCATCAGTGCGGGACTAGCGGGAGGGGCAGATACGCAGTATTTT. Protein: CAISAGLAGGADTQYF.

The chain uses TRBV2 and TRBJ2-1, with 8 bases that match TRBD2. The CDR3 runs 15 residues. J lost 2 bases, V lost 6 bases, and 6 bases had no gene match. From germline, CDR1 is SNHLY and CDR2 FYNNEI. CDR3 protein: CASRPLAGTYNEQFF. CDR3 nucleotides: TGTGCCAGCAGACCCCTAGCGGGTACCTACAATGAGCAGTTCTTC.

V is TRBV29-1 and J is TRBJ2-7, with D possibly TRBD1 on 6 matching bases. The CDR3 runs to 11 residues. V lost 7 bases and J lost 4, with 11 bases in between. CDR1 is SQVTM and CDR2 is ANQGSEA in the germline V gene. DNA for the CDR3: TGCAGCGCGTTAACAGGGTACGAGCAGTACTTC. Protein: CSALTGYEQYF.

The CDR3 bases are TGTGCCTGGATTCGACCGGGACTAGCGGACACAGATACGCAGTATTTT. It is translated as CAWIRPGLADTDTQYF. V usage is TRBV30 and J usage is TRBJ2-3, with 11 bases matching TRBD2. Germline CDR1 reads GTSNPN; CDR2 reads SVGIG (reference sequence). This CDR3 spans 16 amino acids. Trimming took 4 bases from V and 2 from J; bases not matched to a gene: 8.

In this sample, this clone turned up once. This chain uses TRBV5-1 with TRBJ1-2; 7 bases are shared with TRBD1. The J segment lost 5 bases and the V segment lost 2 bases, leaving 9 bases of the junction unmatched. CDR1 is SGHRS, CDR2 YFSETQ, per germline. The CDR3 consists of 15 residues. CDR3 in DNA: TGCGCCAGCAGCTTAGGAGGGGGCGTTCAATATGGCTACACCTTC. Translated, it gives CASSLGGGVQYGYTF.